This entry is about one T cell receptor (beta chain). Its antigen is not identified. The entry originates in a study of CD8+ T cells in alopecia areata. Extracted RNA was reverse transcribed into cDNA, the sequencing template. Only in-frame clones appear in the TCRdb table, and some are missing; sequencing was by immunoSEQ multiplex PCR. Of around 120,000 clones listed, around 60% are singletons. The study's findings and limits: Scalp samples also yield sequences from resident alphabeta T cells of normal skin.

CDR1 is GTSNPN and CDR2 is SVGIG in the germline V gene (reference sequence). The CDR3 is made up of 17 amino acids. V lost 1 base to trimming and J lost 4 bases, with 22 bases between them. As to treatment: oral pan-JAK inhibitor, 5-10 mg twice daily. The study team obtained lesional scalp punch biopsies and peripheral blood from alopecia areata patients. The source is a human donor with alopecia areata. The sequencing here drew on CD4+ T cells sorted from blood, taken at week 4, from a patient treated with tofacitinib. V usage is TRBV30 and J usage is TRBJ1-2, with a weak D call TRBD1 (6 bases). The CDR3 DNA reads TGTGCCTGGAGTGCGGCTGGACAGCGTGGCTGGGGCTATGGCTACACCTTC. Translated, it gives CAWSAAGQRGWGYGYTF.